This T cell receptor beta chain was captured in a study of PD-L1 blockade in urothelial cancer listed by TCRdb under 2017. For the study in its entirety: Therapy was started around 2014 for all patients, and atezolizumab 1,200 mg was administered intravenously every 3 weeks. About 90% of the roughly 29 patients were males with bladder-origin urothelial cancer, and about two thirds of the roughly 30 reported a prior smoking history. Patients had an ECOG performance status of 0 or 1 and had received between 0 and 3 prior chemotherapy regimens. Blood samples were analyzed at two time points: 3 weeks after treatment start (second dose) and 6 weeks after treatment start. Blood samples gave a median of about 150,000 T cells and approximately 80,000 unique TCRs, with a median clonality of 0.080. An exploratory multi-omic analysis was conducted of the somatic, immune and clinical correlates of response to PD-L1 blockade with atezolizumab in urothelial cancer. Pretreatment tumor samples and matched peripheral blood, collected serially before and after atezolizumab treatment, underwent TCR sequencing. Progression-free survival longer than 6 months counted as durable clinical benefit, and TCR features were additionally tested against both progression-free and overall survival. In the same patients, whole exome sequencing and RNA sequencing of pretreatment tumors were performed in addition to TCR sequencing. Durable clinical benefit was achieved by nine patients but not by the remaining 20. Pretreatment blood TCR-seq was available for nearly 30 patients, at least one posttreatment blood collection was obtained for around 25 patients, and tumor TCR-seq was available for around 25 patients. Overall study outcomes, separate from this receptor: Improved progression-free and overall survival was associated with having pretreatment peripheral blood TCR clonality below the median. Because the sample size was small (n of about 29) and many of the analyses were exploratory, the results are meant to be hypothesis-generating. At 3 weeks after the start of treatment, tumor-associated TCR clones in peripheral blood had expanded more in patients with durable benefit (n ≈ 22, p = 0.022).

The CDR3 goes from the cysteine to the phenylalanine over 15 residues. The only DNA kept is the CDR3, 45 bases in frame from the first base. CDR1 and CDR2, per the germline V gene, are SGHRS and YFSETQ. Clipping removes 4 bases from V and 4 bases from J, with 5 as the unmatched junction base count. This clone was found a few times. It has no known antigen specificity. Base qualities are missing; no much larger clone stands one base away. The sample's time point label, decoded: peripheral blood 6 weeks after treatment start. The cohort included some 30 patients with locally advanced or metastatic urothelial carcinoma who were treated at Memorial Sloan Kettering on a trial protocol. Peripheral blood mononuclear cells were collected pretreatment and during treatment, with between 1 and 8 total time points per patient. The Qiagen DNeasy Blood extraction kit was used to purify genomic DNA from total PBMCs and from tumor samples. PBMCs were collected pretreatment and during treatment, and were isolated and stored as previously described.

Each PCR received spiked-in synthetic TCR analog templates so that absolute template abundance could be estimated from read counts. Using the immunoSEQ assay, TCRbeta CDR3 regions were amplified from genomic DNA with bias-controlled V and J gene primers. Sequencing of rearranged TCRbeta segments was done at approximately 20X coverage. The study's processing was this. Clustering was used to correct sequencing errors, and CDR3s were annotated against IMGT so that V, D and J genes could be assigned. Downstream analyses used only productive TCRbeta rearrangements, leaving out any out-of-frame or stop-codon sequences. Clonality was calculated as one minus the Shannon entropy normalized by the log of the number of unique productive sequences. Fisher's exact test with Benjamini-Hochberg correction, using a cutoff of adjusted p below 0.01, was how clones that differed between time points or between blood and tumor were identified. In its TCRdb copy, this immuneACCESS table keeps in-frame sequences only and misses some clones. Where compared with another copy, unresolved V genes explain less than half of these, and the others have no known cause. V and J calls and clone size follow that table, whereas D and trimming were derived from the DNA. A total of more than 30,000 clones appear in this sample, nearly 90% of them only once. The leading ten clones occupy under 9.5% of the sample.

The sequence links TRBV5-1 to TRBJ2-1; TRBD1 matches 10 bases in the middle. The source is a man older than 75 with urothelial cancer. The input for sequencing was PBMCs, taken around atezolizumab (anti-PD-L1) treatment. The DNA sequence is given as TGCGCCAGCAGCCGGACAGGGGGAGCTTACAATGAGCAGTTCTTC. Its product reads: CASSRTGGAYNEQFF.